Shown below are 8 T cell receptor beta chains from a single sample sequenced in a study of T cell responses to AZD1222 COVID-19 vaccine (dated by TCRdb to about 2021). Library preparation was by the immunoSEQ multiplex PCR assay. The immuneACCESS repertoire file appears here via TCRdb, limited to in-frame rearrangements. These files lack a portion of the clones; in checked studies, under half of the deficit traces to unresolved V genes, and the cause of the others is not known. For this sample the table gives 120,000 or so clones, of which about nine tenths were detected only once. Around 6.9% of the sample rests with the top ten. The sample's time point label is to be understood as: baseline before first vaccination. The sample here was peripheral blood, taken on day 0 of AZD1222 vaccination. These receptors all come from an adult in good health.

The chain employs TRBV30 and TRBJ1-2; D not resolved. Germline CDR1 GTSNPN, CDR2 SVGIG (reference sequence). Trimming stripped 2 bases from V and 2 bases from J, with 15 bases between. There are 15 residues in the CDR3. As DNA, the CDR3 is TGTGCCTGGAGTTCCCTGAGGACGGTGAACTATGGCTACACCTTC. The encoded protein is CAWSSLRTVNYGYTF.

The rearrangement links TRBV5-1 to TRBJ2-2; 8 bases match TRBD2. Losses at the gene ends were 3 bases for V and 5 bases for J; bases not matched to a gene: 6. The length of the CDR3 is 15 residues. The germline gives CDR1 SGHRS, CDR2 YFSETQ. CDR3: CASSSQASGTGELFF. Written as DNA, the CDR3 is TGCGCCAGCAGCTCCCAGGCTAGCGGGACCGGGGAGCTGTTTTTT.

This rearrangement joins TRBV28 to TRBJ1-2; 9 nucleotides line up with TRBD1. The CDR3 length is 16 residues. The V gene's germline CDR1 is MDHEN and CDR2 SYDVKM. The V segment lost 6 bases and the J segment 4 bases; nucleotides outside the gene matches: 12. Here the CDR3 DNA reads TGTGCCAGCAGCCCCGGGACAGGGTTATTTAGCTATGGCTACACCTTC. It specifies CASSPGTGLFSYGYTF.

The gene calls are TRBV7-2 and TRBJ2-1; 9 positions match TRBD2. The CDR3 runs to 16 residues. Per germline, CDR1 SGHTA and CDR2 FQGNSA. V dropped 1 base and J dropped 2; count of bases not matched to a gene: 3. Here the CDR3 DNA reads TGTGCCAGCAGCTTAGGGGGGACTAGCACCTACAATGAGCAGTTCTTC. Protein sequence: CASSLGGTSTYNEQFF.

The chain combines TRBV28 with TRBJ2-7; the D gene is possibly TRBD2 (6 bases). The germline V gene has CDR1 MDHEN and CDR2 SYDVKM. CDR3 size: 14 residues. V lost 6 bases to trimming and J lost 2 bases, with 14 bases between them. CDR3 loop: CASSRGRRAYEQYF. DNA for the CDR3: TGTGCCAGCAGCCGAGGAAGGAGGGCCTACGAGCAGTACTTC.

This chain uses TRBV9 with TRBJ2-5, with no clear D. CDR1 and CDR2 (germline): SGDLS, YYNGEE. The CDR3 has 13 residues. V was trimmed by 0 bases and J by 5 bases, leaving 8 bases between them. In nucleotides, the CDR3 is TGTGCCAGCAGCGTAGGGATTGGGGAGACCCAGTACTTC. It yields the protein CASSVGIGETQYF.

The genes are TRBV25-1 and TRBJ1-1; D uncertain. CDR1 MGHDK and CDR2 SYGVNS come from the germline V gene. This CDR3 spans 12 amino acids. V was trimmed by 6 bases and J by 5 bases, leaving 10 bases between them. The CDR3: CASRPGWTEAFF. The CDR3 region has the DNA TGTGCCAGCAGGCCCGGGTGGACTGAAGCTTTCTTT. Based on the CDR3 plus reference TRBV25-1 and TRBJ1-1, the full variable domain is EADIYQTPRYLVIGTGKKITLECSQTMGHDKMYWYQQDPGMELHLIHYSYGVNSTEKGDLSSESTVSRIRTEHFPLTLESARPSHTSQYLCASRPGWTEAFFGQGTRLTVV.

The chain uses TRBV6-5 and TRBJ2-7; 7 positions match TRBD2. CDR3 length equals 15 residues. Germline trimming cut 5 bases from V and 0 bases from J; bases unmatched to any gene: 7. Per the germline V gene, CDR1 is MNHEY and CDR2 is SVGAGI. The CDR3 sequence: CASSKTRGGSYEQYF. The CDR3 DNA sequence: TGTGCCAGCAGTAAGACCCGCGGGGGCTCCTACGAGCAGTACTTC.